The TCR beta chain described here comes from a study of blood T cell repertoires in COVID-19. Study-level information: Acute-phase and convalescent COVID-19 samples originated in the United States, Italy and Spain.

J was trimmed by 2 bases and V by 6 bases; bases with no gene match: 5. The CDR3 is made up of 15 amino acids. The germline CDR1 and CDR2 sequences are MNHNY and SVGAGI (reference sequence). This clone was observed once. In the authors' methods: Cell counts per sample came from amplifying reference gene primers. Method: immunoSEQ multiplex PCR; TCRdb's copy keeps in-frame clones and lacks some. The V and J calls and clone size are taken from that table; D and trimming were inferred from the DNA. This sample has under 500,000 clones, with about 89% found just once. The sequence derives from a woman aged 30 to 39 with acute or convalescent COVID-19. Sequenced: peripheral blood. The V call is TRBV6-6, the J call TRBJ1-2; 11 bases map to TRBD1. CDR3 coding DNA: TGTGCCAGCAGCCTGGGACAGGGGGTCAACTATGGCTACACCTTC. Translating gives CASSLGQGVNYGYTF.